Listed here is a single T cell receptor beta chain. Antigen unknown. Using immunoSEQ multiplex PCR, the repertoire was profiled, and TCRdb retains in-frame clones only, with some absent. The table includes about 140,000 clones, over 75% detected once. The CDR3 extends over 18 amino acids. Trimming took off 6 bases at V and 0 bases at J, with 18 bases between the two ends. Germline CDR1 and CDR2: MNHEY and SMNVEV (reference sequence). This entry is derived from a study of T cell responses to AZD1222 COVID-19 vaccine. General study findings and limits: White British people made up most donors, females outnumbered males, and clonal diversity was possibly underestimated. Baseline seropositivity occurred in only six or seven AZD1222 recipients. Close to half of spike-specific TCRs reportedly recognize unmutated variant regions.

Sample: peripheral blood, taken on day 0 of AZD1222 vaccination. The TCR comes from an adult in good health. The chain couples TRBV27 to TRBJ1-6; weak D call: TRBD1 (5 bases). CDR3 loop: CASSLRQLPSSYNSPLHF. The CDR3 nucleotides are TGTGCCAGCAGCCTGAGACAGCTTCCTAGCTCCTATAATTCACCCCTCCACTTT.